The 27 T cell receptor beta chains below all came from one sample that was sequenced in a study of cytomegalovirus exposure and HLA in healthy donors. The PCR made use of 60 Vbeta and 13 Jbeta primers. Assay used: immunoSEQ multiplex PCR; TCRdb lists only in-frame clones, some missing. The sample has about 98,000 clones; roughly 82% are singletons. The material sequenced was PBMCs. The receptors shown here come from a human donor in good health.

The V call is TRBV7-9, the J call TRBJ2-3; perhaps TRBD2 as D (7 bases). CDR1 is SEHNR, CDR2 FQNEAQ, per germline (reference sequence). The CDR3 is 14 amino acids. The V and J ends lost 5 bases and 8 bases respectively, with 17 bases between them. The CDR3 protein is CASSQGGAAGTQYF. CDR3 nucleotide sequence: TGTGCCAGCAGCCAAGGGGGGGCAGCGGGTACGCAGTATTTT.

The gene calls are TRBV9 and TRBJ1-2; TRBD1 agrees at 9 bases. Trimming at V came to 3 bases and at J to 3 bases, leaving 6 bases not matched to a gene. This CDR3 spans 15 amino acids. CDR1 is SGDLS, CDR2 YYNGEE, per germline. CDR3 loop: CASSGGTGLHYGYTF. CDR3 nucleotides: TGTGCCAGCAGCGGCGGGACAGGGCTTCACTATGGCTACACCTTC.

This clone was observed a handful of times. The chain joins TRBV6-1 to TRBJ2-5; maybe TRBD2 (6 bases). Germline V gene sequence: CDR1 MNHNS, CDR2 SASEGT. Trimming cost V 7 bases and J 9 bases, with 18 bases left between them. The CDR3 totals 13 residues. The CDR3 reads CASNRGTLGPQYF. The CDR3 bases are TGTGCCAGCAACAGAGGGACTCTAGGTCCCCAGTACTTC.

The CDR3 DNA reads TGCGCCAGCAGCTGGAATACAGAGACCTCTGAAGCTTTCTTT. Translated, it gives CASSWNTETSEAFF. The chain combines TRBV5-1 with TRBJ1-1; no reliable D call. CDR1 is SGHRS and CDR2 is YFSETQ in the germline V gene. The CDR3 contains 14 residues. The V end lost 3 bases, the J end lost 6 bases, and 15 bases lay between the germline ends.

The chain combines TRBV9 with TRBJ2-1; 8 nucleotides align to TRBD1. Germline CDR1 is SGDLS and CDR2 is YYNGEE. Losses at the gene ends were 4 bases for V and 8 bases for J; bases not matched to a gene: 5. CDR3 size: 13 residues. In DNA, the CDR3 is TGTGCCAGCAGCAAAACAGGGGGGCATGAGCAGTTCTTC. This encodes CASSKTGGHEQFF.

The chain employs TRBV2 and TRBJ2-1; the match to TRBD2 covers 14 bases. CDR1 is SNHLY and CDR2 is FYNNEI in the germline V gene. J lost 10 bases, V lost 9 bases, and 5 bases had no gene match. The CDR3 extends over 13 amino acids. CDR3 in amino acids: CASRLAGGLEQFF. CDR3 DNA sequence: TGTGCCAGTCGACTAGCGGGGGGGTTGGAGCAGTTCTTC.

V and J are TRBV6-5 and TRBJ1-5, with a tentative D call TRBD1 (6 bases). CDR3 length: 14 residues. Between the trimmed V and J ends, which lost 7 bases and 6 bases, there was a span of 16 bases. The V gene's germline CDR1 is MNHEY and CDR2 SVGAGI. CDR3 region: CASKGEGDTQPQHF. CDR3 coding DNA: TGTGCCAGCAAGGGTGAGGGGGATACTCAGCCCCAGCATTTT.

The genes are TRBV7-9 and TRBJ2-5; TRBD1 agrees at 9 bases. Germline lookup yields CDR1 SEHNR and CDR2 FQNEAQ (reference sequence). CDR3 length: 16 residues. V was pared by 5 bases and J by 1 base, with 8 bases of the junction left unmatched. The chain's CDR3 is CASSIWAGQGQETQYF. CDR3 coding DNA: TGTGCCAGCAGCATCTGGGCGGGACAGGGCCAAGAGACCCAGTACTTC.

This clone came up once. CDR3 protein: CASSQRLAGVTDTQYF. The DNA of the CDR3 is TGTGCCAGCAGCCAAAGACTAGCGGGAGTTACAGATACGCAGTATTTT. The chain couples TRBV5-6 to TRBJ2-3; 12 positions agree with TRBD2. V shed 4 bases and J 3 bases; nucleotides not matched to a gene: 6. Germline assignment: CDR1 SGHDT and CDR2 YYEEEE. CDR3 length equals 16 residues.

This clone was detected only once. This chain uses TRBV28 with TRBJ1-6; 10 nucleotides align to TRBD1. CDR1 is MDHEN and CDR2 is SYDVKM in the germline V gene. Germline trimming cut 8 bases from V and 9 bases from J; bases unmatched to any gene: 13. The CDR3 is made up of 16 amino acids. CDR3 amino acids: CASGIPLGQGVSPLHF. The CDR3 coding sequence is TGTGCCAGCGGAATTCCCTTAGGACAGGGGGTTTCACCCCTCCACTTT.

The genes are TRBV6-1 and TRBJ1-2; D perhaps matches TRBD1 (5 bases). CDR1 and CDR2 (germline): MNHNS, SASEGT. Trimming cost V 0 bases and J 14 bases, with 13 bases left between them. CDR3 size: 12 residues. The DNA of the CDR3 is TGTGCCAGCAGTGAAGCGGGGCAGGGCCATACCTTC. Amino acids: CASSEAGQGHTF.

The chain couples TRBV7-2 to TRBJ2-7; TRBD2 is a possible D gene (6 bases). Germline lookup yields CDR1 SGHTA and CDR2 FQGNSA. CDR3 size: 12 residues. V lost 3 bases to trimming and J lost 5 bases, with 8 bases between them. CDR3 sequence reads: CASSFAGNEQYF. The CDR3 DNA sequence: TGTGCCAGCAGCTTCGCGGGAAACGAGCAGTACTTC.

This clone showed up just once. CDR3 region: CASSPDTSGTETQYF. In DNA form, the CDR3 reads TGTGCCAGCAGCCCGGACACTAGCGGGACCGAGACCCAGTACTTC. The chain carries TRBV7-9 and TRBJ2-5, with 10 bases lining up with TRBD2. The trim removed 5 bases at V and 5 bases at J, leaving 8 bases unmatched. Germline V lookup: CDR1 SEHNR, CDR2 FQNEAQ (reference sequence). CDR3 length: 15 residues.

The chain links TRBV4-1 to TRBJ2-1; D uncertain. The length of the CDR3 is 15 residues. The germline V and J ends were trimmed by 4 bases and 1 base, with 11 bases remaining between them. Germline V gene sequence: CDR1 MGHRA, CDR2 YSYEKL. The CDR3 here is CASSRALSSYNEQFF. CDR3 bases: TGCGCCAGCAGCCGAGCTTTATCATCCTACAATGAGCAGTTCTTC.

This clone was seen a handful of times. In nucleotides, the CDR3 is TGTGCCAGCAGCTTGTTTTCGGGGACAGGCAATTCACCCCTCCACTTT. Translating gives CASSLFSGTGNSPLHF. J is TRBJ1-6 and V is TRBV5-8; TRBD1 matches 8 bases. The CDR3 sequence is 16 residues long. In germline, CDR1 is SGHTS, CDR2 YDEGEE. V dropped 1 base and J dropped 7; count of bases not matched to a gene: 7.

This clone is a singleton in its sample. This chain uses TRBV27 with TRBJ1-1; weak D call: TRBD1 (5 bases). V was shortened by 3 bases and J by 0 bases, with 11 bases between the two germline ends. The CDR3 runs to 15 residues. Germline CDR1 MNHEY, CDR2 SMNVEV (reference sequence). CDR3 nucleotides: TGTGCCAGCAGTTTGGTGGGGCTCCTGAACACTGAAGCTTTCTTT. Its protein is CASSLVGLLNTEAFF.

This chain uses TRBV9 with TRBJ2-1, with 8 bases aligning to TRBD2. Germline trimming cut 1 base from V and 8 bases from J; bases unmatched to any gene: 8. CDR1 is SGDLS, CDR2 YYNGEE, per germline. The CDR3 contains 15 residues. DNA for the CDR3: TGTGCCAGCAGCGTAAGCAGCGGGAGATCGGATGAGCAGTTCTTC. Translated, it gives CASSVSSGRSDEQFF.

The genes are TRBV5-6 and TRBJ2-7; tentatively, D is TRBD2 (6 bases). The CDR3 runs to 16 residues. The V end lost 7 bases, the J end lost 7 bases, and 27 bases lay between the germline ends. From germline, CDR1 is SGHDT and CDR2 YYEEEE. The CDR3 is CASGIGGSQLNSEQYF. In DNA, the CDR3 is TGTGCCAGCGGAATTGGGGGGTCCCAACTCAACTCTGAGCAGTACTTC. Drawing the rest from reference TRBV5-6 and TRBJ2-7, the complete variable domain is DAGVTQSPTHLIKTRGQQVTLRCSPKSGHDTVSWYQQALGQGPQFIFQYYEEEERQRGNFPDRFSGHQFPNYSSELNVNALLLGDSALYLCASGIGGSQLNSEQYFGPGTRLTVT.

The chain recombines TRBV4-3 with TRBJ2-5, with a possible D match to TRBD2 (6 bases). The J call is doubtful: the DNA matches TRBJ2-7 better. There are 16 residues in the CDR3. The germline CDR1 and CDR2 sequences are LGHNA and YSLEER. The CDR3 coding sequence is TGCGCCAGCAGCCAAGATGGGGCCGGGACTCCCTACGAGCAGTACTTC. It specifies CASSQDGAGTPYEQYF.

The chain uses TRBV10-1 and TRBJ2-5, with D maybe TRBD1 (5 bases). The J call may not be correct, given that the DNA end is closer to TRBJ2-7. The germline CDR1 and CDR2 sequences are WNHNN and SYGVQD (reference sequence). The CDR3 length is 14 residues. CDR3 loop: CASSELRTLGEQYF. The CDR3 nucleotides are TGCGCCAGCAGTGAGTTACGGACACTGGGCGAGCAGTACTTC.

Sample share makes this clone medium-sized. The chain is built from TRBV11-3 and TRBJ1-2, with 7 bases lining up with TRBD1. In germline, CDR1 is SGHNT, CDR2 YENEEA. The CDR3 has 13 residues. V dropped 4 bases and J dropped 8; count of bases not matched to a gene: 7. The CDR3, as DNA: TGTGCCAGCAGCTCCCGGACAGGATGGGGCTACACCTTC. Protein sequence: CASSSRTGWGYTF.

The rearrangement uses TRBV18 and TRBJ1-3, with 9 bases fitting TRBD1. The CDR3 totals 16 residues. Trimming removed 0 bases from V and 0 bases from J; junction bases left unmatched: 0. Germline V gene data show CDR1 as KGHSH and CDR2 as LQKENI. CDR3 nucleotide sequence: TGTGCCAGCTCACCACCGGGACAGGGCTCTGGAAACACCATATATTTT. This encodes CASSPPGQGSGNTIYF.

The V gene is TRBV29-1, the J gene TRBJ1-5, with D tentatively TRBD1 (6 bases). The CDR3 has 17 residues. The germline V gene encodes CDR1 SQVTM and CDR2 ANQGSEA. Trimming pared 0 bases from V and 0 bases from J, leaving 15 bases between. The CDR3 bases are TGCAGCGTTGAAGATGGGCAGGGGCGGCGTAGCAATCAGCCCCAGCATTTT. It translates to CSVEDGQGRRSNQPQHF.

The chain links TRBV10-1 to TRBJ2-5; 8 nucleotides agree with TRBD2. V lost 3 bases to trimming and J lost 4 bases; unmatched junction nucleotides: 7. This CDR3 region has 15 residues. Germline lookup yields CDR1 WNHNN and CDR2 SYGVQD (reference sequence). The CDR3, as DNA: TGCGCCAGCAGTGATGGTAGCGGGGTCCGAGAGACCCAGTACTTC. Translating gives CASSDGSGVRETQYF.

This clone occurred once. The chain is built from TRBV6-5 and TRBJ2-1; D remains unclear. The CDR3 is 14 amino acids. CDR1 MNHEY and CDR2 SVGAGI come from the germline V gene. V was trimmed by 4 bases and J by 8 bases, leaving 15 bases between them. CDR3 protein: CASSFSLLYDEQFF. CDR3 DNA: TGTGCCAGCAGTTTCTCGCTACTTTATGATGAGCAGTTCTTC.

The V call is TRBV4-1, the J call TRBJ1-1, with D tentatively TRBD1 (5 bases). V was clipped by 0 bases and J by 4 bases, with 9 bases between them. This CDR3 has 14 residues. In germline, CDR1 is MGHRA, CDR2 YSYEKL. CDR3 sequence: CASSQDGDSTEAFF. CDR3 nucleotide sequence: TGCGCCAGCAGCCAAGATGGAGACAGCACTGAAGCTTTCTTT.

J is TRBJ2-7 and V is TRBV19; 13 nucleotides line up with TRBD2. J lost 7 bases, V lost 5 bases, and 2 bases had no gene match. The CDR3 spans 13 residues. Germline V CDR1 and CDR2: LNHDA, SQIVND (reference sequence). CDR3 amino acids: CASSVGLAGEQYF. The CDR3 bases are TGTGCCAGTAGTGTGGGACTAGCGGGGGAGCAGTACTTC. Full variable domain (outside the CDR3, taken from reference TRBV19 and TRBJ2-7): DGGITQSPKYLFRKEGQNVTLSCEQNLNHDAMYWYRQDPGQGLRLIYYSQIVNDFQKGDIAEGYSVSREKKESFPLTVTSAQKNPTAFYLCASSVGLAGEQYFGPGTRLTVT.